These 18 T cell receptor beta chains were all obtained from the same sample, sequenced in a study of CD8 T cells in ankylosing spondylitis. Study-wide results and limits: A TCR beta motif made of about 8 highly homologous variants seemed typical of ankylosing spondylitis blood.

No antigens are known for them. TCRdb redid the calling of the 5' RACE reads with MiXCR, one entry per CDR3 protein. The sample lists almost 400,000 distinct CDR3 sequences, about a fifth seen once, with roughly a sixth in the top ten. The source material was blood, either unsorted or a sorted T cell fraction (not recorded which). The source of these receptors is a male donor with ankylosing spondylitis.

The rearrangement joins TRBV4-1 to TRBJ2-3; 8 bases are shared with TRBD2. The CDR3 covers 19 residues. V trimming: 3 bases; J trimming: 3 bases; junction bases outside the gene matches: 17. Germline V gene data show CDR1 as MGHRA and CDR2 as YSYEKL. The CDR3 spells CASSQSGRAGVILTDTQYF. The CDR3 bases are TGCGCCAGCAGCCAGTCAGGGCGAGCGGGAGTCATTTTGACAGATACGCAGTATTTT.

This clonotype was detected only a few times. The chain uses TRBV6-1 and TRBJ2-1; 15 nucleotides match TRBD2. V lost 4 bases, J lost 9 bases, and 1 base stayed unmatched. CDR3 length: 14 residues. The germline V gene has CDR1 MNHNS and CDR2 SASEGT. Written as DNA, the CDR3 is TGTGCCAGCAGTGGGGGACTAGCGGGAGGTGAGCAGTTCTTC. Its protein product is CASSGGLAGGEQFF.

The chain couples TRBV29-1 to TRBJ2-3, with TRBD1 matching over 10 bases. V shed 8 bases, J shed 2 bases, and the junction held 4 bases outside the gene matches. Germline values: CDR1 SQVTM, CDR2 ANQGSEA. The CDR3 totals 13 residues. For the CDR3, the DNA is TGCAGCTTCCGACAGGGGGCCACAGATACGCAGTATTTT. Translation: CSFRQGATDTQYF.

This clonotype has more than one count but fewer than ten. The gene calls are TRBV20-1 and TRBJ1-5, with no clear D. Trimming removed 1 base from V and 3 bases from J, with 13 bases in between. The CDR3 is 15 residues long. Germline V gives CDR1 DFQATT, CDR2 SNEGSKA (reference sequence). The CDR3 DNA is TGCAGTGCTAGAGGTCCGACTGACTCCAATCAGCCCCAGCATTTT. It specifies CSARGPTDSNQPQHF.

The chain couples TRBV9 to TRBJ1-1, with D possibly TRBD1 on 5 matching bases. V gave up 3 bases and J gave up 6 bases, with 21 bases separating them. Germline loops: CDR1 SGDLS, CDR2 YYNGEE. This CDR3 contains 16 residues. Here the CDR3 DNA reads TGTGCCAGCAGCGAGAGGGGAGGTGGGATTTCGGCTGAAGCTTTCTTT. Protein sequence: CASSERGGGISAEAFF.

The CDR3 spells CASSSRTEPTGELFF. CDR3 sequence (DNA): TGCGCCAGCAGCTCGCGGACAGAACCCACCGGGGAGCTGTTTTTT. The J gene is TRBJ2-2, the V gene TRBV5-1; D possibly corresponds to TRBD1 (6 bases). Germline V gene lookup returns CDR1 SGHRS and CDR2 YFSETQ. The CDR3 is 15 residues long. The V end lost 3 bases, the J end lost 4 bases, and 13 bases lay between the germline ends.

This clonotype was observed a few times. This sequence joins TRBV25-1 and TRBJ2-1; 14 nucleotides match TRBD2. From germline, CDR1 is MGHDK and CDR2 SYGVNS. The CDR3 loop spans 18 amino acids. The trim removed 0 bases at V and 3 bases at J, leaving 4 bases unmatched. The CDR3 sequence: CASSEYPGLAGGYNEQFF. The CDR3 DNA follows: TGTGCCAGCAGTGAATACCCCGGACTAGCGGGAGGCTACAATGAGCAGTTCTTC.

This clonotype was seen a few times. The gene calls are TRBV5-1 and TRBJ2-7; D is tentatively TRBD1 or TRBD2 (5 bases each). V lost 6 bases and J lost 5, with 21 bases in between. From germline, CDR1 is SGHRS and CDR2 YFSETQ. The CDR3 is 15 residues long. Written as DNA, the CDR3 is TGCGCCAGCAATGGGGTCGGGACCCGGTATCACGAGCAGTACTTC. Translated, it gives CASNGVGTRYHEQYF.

The sample holds a few counts of this clonotype. The chain uses TRBV7-2 and TRBJ2-1; D perhaps matches TRBD2 (5 bases). The V end was cut by 0 bases, the J end by 8 bases, with 17 bases between. The germline CDR1 and CDR2 sequences are SGHTA and FQGNSA. The CDR3 spans 16 residues. The CDR3 nucleotides are TGTGCCAGCAGCTTAGCGGGAGTTGAGATTTACGATGAGCAGTTCTTC. It is translated as CASSLAGVEIYDEQFF.

This clonotype was counted between two and nine times. This chain links TRBV20-1 with TRBJ2-1; D ambiguous. The ends were cut back, 2 bases at V and 6 bases at J, with 8 bases in the middle. Germline CDR1 DFQATT, CDR2 SNEGSKA (reference sequence). This CDR3 is 12 amino acids long. CDR3 protein: CSARRVGNEQFF. The CDR3 nucleotides are TGCAGTGCTAGACGGGTCGGCAATGAGCAGTTCTTC.

This clonotype was found many times. The chain carries TRBV12-3 or TRBV12-4 and TRBJ1-1; D ambiguous. V was clipped by 1 base and J by 0 bases, with 6 bases between them. The CDR3 runs to 14 residues. CDR3 in amino acids: CASSLGRVNTEAFF. In nucleotides, the CDR3 is TGTGCCAGCAGTTTAGGTCGGGTGAACACTGAAGCTTTCTTT.

The genes are TRBV20-1 and TRBJ2-1; D uncertain. The length of the CDR3 is 12 residues. Germline V gene sequence: CDR1 DFQATT, CDR2 SNEGSKA (reference sequence). With 6 bases removed from V and 4 bases from J, the gap between germline ends came to 10 bases. Here the CDR3 reads CSARPRYNEQFF. CDR3 DNA sequence: TGCAGTGCCCGTCCGCGATACAATGAGCAGTTCTTC.

The genes are TRBV11-2 and TRBJ2-1; 8 bases are shared with TRBD1. CDR3 length: 17 residues. The V segment lost 4 bases and the J segment 1 base; nucleotides outside the gene matches: 9. In germline, CDR1 is SGHAT, CDR2 FQNNGV. Here the CDR3 DNA reads TGTGCCAGCAGCTCCCGGACAGGGTCAATTTCCTACAATGAGCAGTTCTTC. Residues: CASSSRTGSISYNEQFF.

This clonotype was recorded at least ten times. The J gene is TRBJ2-2, the V gene TRBV6-4; tentative D call: TRBD1 (5 bases). V gave up 3 bases and J gave up 3 bases, with 5 bases separating them. The CDR3 length is 13 residues. Germline V gives CDR1 MRHNA, CDR2 SNTAGT. The CDR3 DNA sequence: TGTGCCAGCAGTGAAGGGGACACCGGGGAGCTGTTTTTT. It is translated as CASSEGDTGELFF.

CDR3 coding DNA: TGTGCCAGCAGTGACAGGATGAACACCGGGGAGCTGTTTTTT. This sequence encodes CASSDRMNTGELFF. The chain couples TRBV6-4 to TRBJ2-2; D unclear. V was clipped by 2 bases and J by 1 base, with 5 bases between them. The CDR3 runs 14 residues. Per the germline V gene, CDR1 is MRHNA and CDR2 is SNTAGT.

This clonotype has at least ten counts. The chain has TRBV20-1 and TRBJ2-1, with a tentative D call TRBD1 (6 bases). CDR1 is DFQATT and CDR2 is SNEGSKA in the germline V gene (reference sequence). V lost 3 bases, J lost 10 bases, and 13 bases lay in between. This CDR3 contains 12 residues. The CDR3 sequence is CSASRQAREQFF. For the CDR3, the DNA is TGCAGTGCTAGTAGACAGGCACGAGAGCAGTTCTTC.

The chain combines TRBV3-1 with TRBJ2-1, with 11 bases fitting TRBD2. Germline assignment: CDR1 LGHDT and CDR2 YNNKEL (reference sequence). With 3 bases clipped from V and 0 bases from J, the junction kept 4 bases outside the gene matches. The CDR3 has 17 residues. The CDR3 DNA follows: TGTGCCAGCAGCCAGGGGACTAGCGGAGACTCCTACAATGAGCAGTTCTTC. Its translation is CASSQGTSGDSYNEQFF.

This clonotype was detected only a few times. The chain uses TRBV11-2 and TRBJ1-1; D not resolved. Per germline, CDR1 SGHAT and CDR2 FQNNGV. The CDR3 covers 14 residues. The V end lost 6 bases, the J end lost 10 bases, and 21 bases lay between the germline ends. The CDR3: CASRRREAGRVAFF. In DNA, the CDR3 is TGTGCCAGCAGGCGGAGGGAGGCTGGCCGGGTAGCTTTCTTT.